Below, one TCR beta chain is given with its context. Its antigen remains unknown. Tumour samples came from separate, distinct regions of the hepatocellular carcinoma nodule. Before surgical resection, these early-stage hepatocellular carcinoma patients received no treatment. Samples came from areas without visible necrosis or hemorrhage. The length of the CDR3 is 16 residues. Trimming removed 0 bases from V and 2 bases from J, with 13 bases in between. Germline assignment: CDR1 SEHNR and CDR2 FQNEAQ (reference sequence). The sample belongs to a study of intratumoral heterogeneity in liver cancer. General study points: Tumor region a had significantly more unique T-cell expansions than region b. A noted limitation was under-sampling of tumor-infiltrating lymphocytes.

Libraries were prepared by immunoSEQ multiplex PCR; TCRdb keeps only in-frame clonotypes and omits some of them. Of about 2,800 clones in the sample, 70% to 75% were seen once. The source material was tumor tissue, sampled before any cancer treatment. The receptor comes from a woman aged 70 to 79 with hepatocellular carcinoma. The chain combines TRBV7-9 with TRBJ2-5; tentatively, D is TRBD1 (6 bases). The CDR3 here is CASSLAPVGGQETQYF. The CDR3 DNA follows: TGTGCCAGCAGCTTAGCACCCGTAGGGGGTCAAGAGACCCAGTACTTC.